A selection of T cell receptor beta chains follows, all from one sample in a study of CD8 T cells in Susac syndrome. A single record per CDR3 protein comes from TCRdb applying MiXCR to the immunoSEQ multiplex PCR reads. The sample holds roughly 190,000 distinct CDR3 sequences, almost 96% seen once. Sequenced material: CD4+ T cells from PBMCs. These receptor sequences come from a human donor with Susac syndrome. CDR3s include the opening cysteine and the closing phenylalanine or tryptophan. A D gene is named only where the DNA matches it firmly. Some rows mark clone size as missing; the rest say once, few, many or name a class of expanded clone.

D	V	size	J	CDR3	DNA
.	TRBV5-4	.	TRBJ1-6	CASSFIPGGSPLHF	TGTGCCAGCAGCTTCATACCCGGCGGGTCACCCCTCCACTTT
.	TRBV2	.	TRBJ1-1	CASSDDRWSTEAFF	TGTGCCAGCAGTGATGACAGGTGGAGCACTGAAGCTTTCTTT
TRBD1	TRBV25-1	.	TRBJ1-1	CASSAGTGRRAFF	TGTGCCAGCAGTGCCGGGACAGGGAGGCGGGCTTTCTTT
.	TRBV6-1	.	TRBJ1-2	CASSEASGSAYGYTF	TGTGCCAGCAGTGAAGCAAGTGGAAGCGCTTATGGCTACACCTTC
TRBD1	TRBV20-1	.	TRBJ1-5	CSASLMDRPHQPQHF	TGCAGTGCGTCGTTGATGGACAGGCCTCATCAGCCCCAGCATTTT
TRBD1	TRBV5-6	.	TRBJ2-5	CASSLLGTDQTQYF	TGTGCCAGCAGCTTATTAGGGACAGACCAGACCCAGTACTTC
.	TRBV20-1	.	TRBJ1-4	CSARFFQGGEKLFF	TGCAGTGCTAGGTTTTTCCAGGGCGGAGAAAAACTGTTTTTT
.	TRBV12-5	.	TRBJ2-5	CASGWVDETQYF	TGTGCTAGTGGTTGGGTGGATGAGACCCAGTACTTC
.	TRBV6-5	.	TRBJ2-2	CASSTHSSTGELFF	TGTGCCAGCAGTACGCACAGTTCCACCGGGGAGCTGTTTTTT
.	TRBV5-1	.	TRBJ1-3	CASSRGRDSGNTIYF	TGCGCCAGCAGCCGGGGCAGGGACTCTGGAAACACCATATATTTT
.	TRBV28	once	TRBJ2-5	CAIQRRWETQYF	TGTGCCATCCAACGTCGGTGGGAGACCCAGTACTTC
.	TRBV9	.	TRBJ2-6	CASSEGGRVSGANVLTF	TGTGCCAGCTCCGAGGGGGGTAGGGTCTCTGGGGCCAACGTCCTGACTTTC
.	TRBV15	.	TRBJ1-6	CATSPGAIGNSPLHF	TGTGCCACCAGTCCGGGGGCTATCGGGAATTCACCCCTCCACTTT
TRBD1	TRBV7-2	few	TRBJ1-5	CASSLQGDQPQHF	TGTGCCAGCAGCCTACAGGGGGATCAGCCCCAGCATTTT
.	TRBV11-1	.	TRBJ2-1	CASSPLLSFGSYNEQFF	TGTGCCAGCAGCCCTTTACTCTCGTTCGGCTCCTACAATGAGCAGTTCTTC
TRBD1	TRBV6-2/TRBV6-3	few	TRBJ2-7	CASTKTGRREQYF	TGTGCCAGCACGAAGACAGGGCGGAGGGAGCAGTACTTC
TRBD1	TRBV20-1	.	TRBJ1-2	CSAGEAGTGGYGYTF	TGCAGTGCTGGAGAAGCCGGGACAGGGGGCTATGGCTACACCTTC